Presented here are 4 T cell receptor beta chains from one specimen sequenced in a study of T cells in Graves' hyperthyroidism and ophthalmopathy. Researchers took RNA transcripts and amplified the TCR beta CDR3 regions from them. The primer set for the first-round RT-PCR of the TCR CDR3 was HTBI. TCRdb re-derived calls from the multiplex PCR reads in MiXCR, one entry per CDR3 protein. This sample has hundreds of thousands of distinct CDR3 sequences, with 35% found just once. The sequenced sample consisted of blood. These TCRs come from a middle-aged woman with Graves' hyperthyroidism.

This clonotype has just one count. The chain carries TRBV24-1 and TRBJ2-7, with 8 bases aligning to TRBD2. CDR3 size: 16 residues. In germline, CDR1 is KGHDR, CDR2 SFDVKD. V lost 5 bases, J lost 1 base, and 9 bases stayed unmatched. Written as DNA, the CDR3 is TGTGCCACCAGTGGCCCTGGACTAGCAGGGTCCTACGAGCAGTACTTC. Amino acids: CATSGPGLAGSYEQYF.

In its sample, this clonotype was seen a few times. The genes are TRBV7-2 and TRBJ1-3; unclear D gene. V was shortened by 4 bases and J by 4 bases, with 11 bases between the two germline ends. Germline loops: CDR1 SGHTA, CDR2 FQGNSA. The CDR3 runs to 14 residues. Written as DNA, the CDR3 is TGTGCCAGCAGCTCCCGGATGAGGGGAAACACCATATATTTT. Translation gives CASSSRMRGNTIYF. Full variable domain (rest looked up from reference TRBV7-2 and TRBJ1-3): GAGVSQSPSNKVTEKGKDVELRCDPISGHTALYWYRQSLGQGLEFLIYFQGNSAPDKSGLPSDRFSAERTGGSVSTLTIQRTQQEDSAVYLCASSSRMRGNTIYFGEGSWLTVV.

This clonotype was found a few times. A read error may explain this, as a much larger clone is one base away. This rearrangement joins TRBV7-2 to TRBJ1-5; 8 bases line up with TRBD1. CDR1 SGHTA and CDR2 FQGNSA come from the germline V gene. This CDR3 spans 13 amino acids. J gave up 13 bases and V 5 bases, and 10 bases lay outside the gene matches. This chain's CDR3 is CASSQAGQGRQHF. The CDR3 DNA reads as TGTGCCAGCAGCCAAGCCGGACAGGGCCGACAGCATTTT.

The J gene is TRBJ2-6, the V gene TRBV20-1; TRBD2 matches 12 bases. Germline trimming cut 4 bases from V and 2 bases from J; bases unmatched to any gene: 15. Per the germline V gene, CDR1 is DFQATT and CDR2 is SNEGSKA (reference sequence). This CDR3 is built from 20 residues. CDR3 residues: CSAMGLAGGSNSPGANVLTF. CDR3 DNA sequence: TGCAGTGCTATGGGGCTAGCGGGAGGGTCGAACTCTCCTGGGGCCAACGTCCTGACTTTC.